The present T cell receptor beta chain was sequenced within a study of T cell repertoires in cytomegalovirus infection. Study summary: From public TCR beta signatures came an indication of both CMV infection and matching HLA type.

This clonotype was seen only a few times. Its specificity is not known. The ends were cut back, 4 bases at V and 1 base at J, with 16 bases in the middle. The CDR3 runs to 17 residues. CDR1 and CDR2 from the germline V gene are LNHDA and SQIVND (reference sequence). Findings and limits, study-wide: Cumulative frequency (of public TCR beta family members) identified carriers of CMV plus the relevant HLA. HLA-C-restricted TCR beta clonotypes specific for CMV led the ex vivo response.

TCRdb processed the reads anew with MiXCR; each CDR3 protein has one entry. The top ten clones hold 3.5% to 4.5% of a sample with roughly 300,000 distinct CDR3 sequences, 8% to 10% of them seen once. This chain joins TRBV19 and TRBJ2-2; either TRBD1 or TRBD2 may supply D (5 bases each). This receptor was obtained from a human donor in good health (CMV status not recorded). Some clones in this sample may be carry-over from other donors' samples. Sequencing used PBMCs. DNA of the CDR3: TGTGCCAGTAGTAAACACCGGGACGGTCAGAACACCGGGGAGCTGTTTTTT. This sequence encodes CASSKHRDGQNTGELFF.